The 13 T cell receptor beta chains below were found in one sample sequenced in a study of T cells in Graves' hyperthyroidism and ophthalmopathy (dated by TCRdb to about 2019). The receptor library was made with multiplex PCR. The sequencing machine was an Illumina HiSeq 2000. The TCR beta CDR3 regions were amplified from the RNA transcripts. A first-round RT-PCR of the TCR CDR3 used the HTBI primer set with the Qiagen OneStep RT-PCR kit. TCRdb reprocessing: public reads trimmed at Q25 with fastp, clones called with MiXCR, in-frame beta chains kept. Rows are unified per CDR3 protein, each entry keeping the most common DNA and genes. Across this sample there are hundreds of thousands of distinct CDR3 sequences, with roughly 15% seen only once. In total, the top ten clones hold roughly a sixth of the sample. Sequencing used blood. Source of these receptors: a woman aged 18-30 years with Graves' ophthalmopathy.

The table lists this clonotype with a few counts. This chain joins TRBV5-1 and TRBJ2-1, with 9 bases aligning to TRBD2. This CDR3 spans 16 amino acids. Unmatched junction bases numbered 9, after V lost 1 base and J lost 7 bases. The germline CDR1 and CDR2 sequences are SGHRS and YFSETQ. CDR3 in DNA: TGCGCCAGCAGCTTGAGAGGCGGGGGGGCTAGGAATGAGCAGTTCTTC. This gives the protein CASSLRGGGARNEQFF.

This clonotype was seen ten or more times. The chain has TRBV6-1 and TRBJ2-7; D uncertain. Germline assignment: CDR1 MNHNS and CDR2 SASEGT. V was pared by 2 bases and J by 4 bases, with 24 bases between. The CDR3 contains 18 residues. CDR3 protein: CASSEIWWRLWAKYEQYF. CDR3 DNA sequence: TGTGCCAGCAGTGAAATTTGGTGGCGTCTGTGGGCTAAGTACGAGCAGTACTTC.

There are many counts of this clonotype. The chain is built from TRBV27 and TRBJ2-7; TRBD2 matches at 7 bases. The CDR3 covers 16 residues. V gave up 5 bases and J gave up 4 bases; unmatched junction bases: 14. Germline CDR1 is MNHEY and CDR2 is SMNVEV (reference sequence). The CDR3 bases are TGTGCCAGCAGTGCCCCGCAGTCGCGGGGGACTTACGAGCAGTACTTC. This gives the protein CASSAPQSRGTYEQYF.

This clonotype was picked up many times. V usage is TRBV7-8 and J usage is TRBJ2-7, with a weak D call TRBD1 (6 bases). The CDR3 runs to 12 residues. The ends were cut back, 5 bases at V and 4 bases at J, with 9 bases in the middle. Looked up from germline, CDR1 is SGHVS and CDR2 is FQNEAQ. The CDR3 nucleotides are TGTGCCAGCAGCACAACAGGGTACGAGCAGTACTTC. It translates to CASSTTGYEQYF.

This clonotype has a count of ten or more. The genes are TRBV6-6 and TRBJ1-1, with D unresolved. CDR1 is MNHNY and CDR2 is SVGAGI in the germline V gene (reference sequence). V shed 0 bases and J shed 0 bases, with 17 bases lying between them. This CDR3 has 18 residues. The CDR3 reads CASSYSSSLSTMNTEAFF. Here the CDR3 DNA reads TGTGCCAGCAGTTACTCTTCCAGCCTGTCGACAATGAACACTGAAGCTTTCTTT.

For this clonotype: It may be a read error: a sequence one base away is much more abundant. The chain recombines TRBV7-2 with TRBJ2-2; possible D gene TRBD1, 6 bases. V was cut by 5 bases and J by 4 bases, with 17 bases left in between. Germline-derived CDR1 and CDR2 are SGHTA and FQGNSA. The CDR3 is 16 residues long. CDR3 in amino acids: CASSPVPRGATGELFF. DNA for the CDR3: TGTGCCAGCAGCCCGGTCCCCAGGGGTGCCACCGGGGAGCTGTTTTTT.

At least ten counts were recorded for this clonotype. V is TRBV6-1 and J is TRBJ1-5; 7 bases are shared with TRBD1. Germline V lookup: CDR1 MNHNS, CDR2 SASEGT. The trim removed 11 bases at V and 2 bases at J, leaving 9 bases unmatched. CDR3 length: 14 residues. The CDR3 is CAPHQGEGNQPQHF. The CDR3 nucleotides read TGTGCCCCCCATCAGGGGGAGGGCAATCAGCCCCAGCATTTT.

The chain employs TRBV20-1 and TRBJ2-5, with a weak D call TRBD1 (5 bases). Germline V gene sequence: CDR1 DFQATT, CDR2 SNEGSKA (reference sequence). V gave up 1 base and J gave up 7 bases, with 13 bases separating them. This CDR3 has 13 residues. In DNA, the CDR3 is TGCAGTGCTAGAGGACAGAAGGGTAGGACCCAGTACTTC. Translated: CSARGQKGRTQYF.

This clonotype was observed at least ten times. The chain uses TRBV30 and TRBJ1-3, with 7 bases identical to TRBD1. The V and J ends lost 2 bases and 1 base, in that order; junction bases with no gene match: 2. This CDR3 is built from 14 residues. Germline V CDR1 and CDR2: GTSNPN, SVGIG (reference sequence). CDR3 DNA sequence: TGTGCCTGGAGTAGACAGGGATCTGGAAACACCATATATTTT. Protein sequence: CAWSRQGSGNTIYF.

The gene calls are TRBV10-3 and TRBJ1-2, with a tentative D call TRBD1 (5 bases). Trimming stripped 2 bases from V and 0 bases from J, with 7 bases between. CDR1 is ENHRY and CDR2 is SYGVKD in the germline V gene. The CDR3 is 14 amino acids. CDR3 region: CAISEGGANYGYTF. DNA for the CDR3: TGTGCCATCAGTGAGGGGGGGGCTAACTATGGCTACACCTTC.

This clonotype was observed many times. The chain is built from TRBV11-2 and TRBJ1-4; perhaps TRBD1 as D (5 bases). The V and J ends lost 3 bases and 0 bases respectively, with 14 bases between them. The CDR3 covers 17 residues. In germline, CDR1 is SGHAT, CDR2 FQNNGV. In DNA form, the CDR3 reads TGTGCCAGCAGCTTTACAGGAACCCCTGCAACTAATGAAAAACTGTTTTTT. Protein product: CASSFTGTPATNEKLFF. The full variable domain, with the rest looked up from reference TRBV11-2 and TRBJ1-4, is EAGVAQSPRYKIIEKRQSVAFWCNPISGHATLYWYQQILGQGPKLLIQFQNNGVVDDSQLPKDRFSAERLKGVDSTLKIQPAKLEDSAVYLCASSFTGTPATNEKLFFGSGTQLSVL.

This clonotype was counted ten times or more. The rearrangement joins TRBV12-3 or TRBV12-4 to TRBJ1-6; D is possibly TRBD1 (6 bases). V lost 4 bases and J lost 0, with 13 bases in between. The CDR3 loop spans 17 amino acids. The CDR3 protein is CASSYRVGTSYNSPLHF. The CDR3 coding sequence is TGTGCCAGCAGTTACAGGGTCGGTACCTCCTATAATTCACCCCTCCACTTT.

Here the CDR3 DNA reads TGTGCCAGCAGTTACCCTCGACTTCACACTAGGGCTCAAGAGACCCAGTACTTC. Translated: CASSYPRLHTRAQETQYF. The rearrangement joins TRBV6-2 or TRBV6-3 to TRBJ2-5; D is possibly TRBD2 (5 bases). V lost 2 bases and J lost 2, with 21 bases in between. From germline, CDR1 is MNHEY and CDR2 SVGEGT. CDR3 length: 18 amino acids.